This entry lists 4 T cell receptor beta chains sequenced from one sample in a study of blood T cell repertoires in COVID-19. TCRdb's copy holds only in-frame clones and misses some; the assay was immunoSEQ multiplex PCR. The sample contains hundreds of thousands of clones, 85% to 90% of which appear only once. Sequences were obtained from PBMCs or T cells enriched from blood (not recorded which). These receptors were collected from a man aged 25 to 40 who had recovered from COVID-19.

This chain links TRBV12-5 with TRBJ2-5; D is unclear. Deletions cut 6 bases from V and 0 bases from J, with 5 bases between. CDR3 length equals 12 residues. The germline gives CDR1 LGHNT, CDR2 FRNRAP. CDR3 loop: CASGSHQETQYF. The CDR3 nucleotides are TGTGCTAGTGGGAGTCACCAAGAGACCCAGTACTTC.

This clone was picked up a small number of times. V and J are TRBV7-8 and TRBJ1-1; weak D call: TRBD1 (6 bases). Germline V gives CDR1 SGHVS, CDR2 FQNEAQ. Trimming took off 4 bases at V and 3 bases at J, with 12 bases between the two ends. The CDR3 consists of 14 residues. As DNA, the CDR3 is TGTGCCAGCAGCTGGGACACGGTGGACACTGAAGCTTTCTTT. Amino acids: CASSWDTVDTEAFF.

The V gene is TRBV10-3, the J gene TRBJ1-2, with 8 positions matching TRBD1. Germline V gene data show CDR1 as ENHRY and CDR2 as SYGVKD. The V and J ends lost 5 bases and 6 bases, in that order; junction bases with no gene match: 8. CDR3 length equals 14 residues. The DNA for the CDR3 is TGTGCCATCAGTTTAAGACAGGGACAGGATGGCTACACCTTC. Its protein is CAISLRQGQDGYTF.

This clone was seen once. V usage is TRBV9 and J usage is TRBJ2-7; TRBD1 matches at 7 bases. With V trimmed by 3 bases and J by 0 bases, 3 bases remained unmatched. The CDR3 is 14 residues long. CDR1 and CDR2 (germline): SGDLS, YYNGEE. DNA of the CDR3: TGTGCCAGCAGCGGGGACAGCCTCTCCTACGAGCAGTACTTC. Residues: CASSGDSLSYEQYF.